The 18 T cell receptor beta chains below were found in one sample sequenced in a study of shared clonotypes between healthy human individuals. Repertoires were generated with immunoSEQ multiplex PCR, while TCRdb's copy carries only in-frame clones and drops some. The sample has roughly 2.1 million clones; 85% to 95% are singletons. CD8 cells classed as naive were CD45RO-negative and positively selected for CCR7, excluding terminally differentiated effector memory CD45RA+ cells. Source material: naive CD8+ T cells from PBMCs. These receptors came from a man aged 18-30 years in good health. Some clones in this sample may be carry-over from other donors' samples.

The chain recombines TRBV7-8 with TRBJ2-7; 9 bases line up with TRBD2. CDR3 size: 15 residues. Per germline, CDR1 SGHVS and CDR2 FQNEAQ. The V and J ends lost 1 base and 3 bases, in that order; junction bases with no gene match: 4. CDR3 protein: CASSLEGLAYYEQYF. The CDR3 DNA reads as TGTGCCAGCAGCTTAGAGGGACTAGCTTACTACGAGCAGTACTTC.

The V gene is TRBV7-9, the J gene TRBJ2-2; unclear D gene. There are 13 residues in the CDR3. V was cut by 6 bases and J by 4 bases, with 9 bases left in between. CDR1 SEHNR and CDR2 FQNEAQ come from the germline V gene (reference sequence). CDR3: CASRGGITGELFF. CDR3 DNA: TGTGCCAGCAGAGGTGGGATCACCGGGGAGCTGTTTTTT.

About this clone: Other DNA sequences in the sample encode the same CDR3. This chain joins TRBV27 and TRBJ2-7, with 8 positions matching TRBD2. V was pared by 8 bases and J by 0 bases, with 3 bases of the junction left unmatched. The CDR3 has 13 amino acids. Germline assignment: CDR1 MNHEY and CDR2 SMNVEV (reference sequence). CDR3 sequence (DNA): TGTGCCAGCTCGAGCGGGAGCTCCTACGAGCAGTACTTC. Protein sequence: CASSSGSSYEQYF.

The J gene is TRBJ2-2, the V gene TRBV19; TRBD1 matches 9 bases. The CDR3 length is 16 residues. Germline lookup yields CDR1 LNHDA and CDR2 SQIVND (reference sequence). The V gene end was trimmed by 4 bases and the J gene end by 3 bases; junction bases not matched to a gene: 6. The CDR3 DNA reads as TGTGCCAGTAGTAGGGGACAGGGAATTTACACCGGGGAGCTGTTTTTT. Translated, it gives CASSRGQGIYTGELFF. Combining the CDR3 with reference TRBV19 and TRBJ2-2 gives the whole variable domain DGGITQSPKYLFRKEGQNVTLSCEQNLNHDAMYWYRQDPGQGLRLIYYSQIVNDFQKGDIAEGYSVSREKKESFPLTVTSAQKNPTAFYLCASSRGQGIYTGELFFGEGSRLTVL.

J is TRBJ2-7 and V is TRBV13; D is perhaps TRBD2 (6 bases). V was cut by 6 bases and J by 2 bases, with 20 bases left in between. This CDR3 spans 16 amino acids. Germline-derived CDR1 and CDR2 are PRHDT and FYEKMQ (reference sequence). In nucleotides, the CDR3 is TGTGCCAGCAGTTTCCAGGGTAGCGGAGGGGCCTACGAGCAGTACTTC. Translating gives CASSFQGSGGAYEQYF.

The V and J genes are TRBV28 and TRBJ1-5; D unresolved. This CDR3 has 17 amino acids. Germline V gives CDR1 MDHEN, CDR2 SYDVKM. The germline V and J ends were trimmed by 4 bases and 2 bases, with 18 bases remaining between them. In DNA form, the CDR3 reads TGTGCCAGCAGTTCAACCCGGGAGGGATATCGCAATCAGCCCCAGCATTTT. This translates into CASSSTREGYRNQPQHF.

This chain connects TRBV4-1 to TRBJ2-2; the D is unclear. The CDR3 covers 14 residues. CDR1 is MGHRA, CDR2 YSYEKL, per germline. Trimming removed 1 base from V and 7 bases from J, with 10 bases in between. The CDR3 nucleotides are TGCGCCAGCAGCCAAGCCGCACTGGTCGGGGAGCTGTTTTTT. Amino acids: CASSQAALVGELFF.

The V and J genes are TRBV30 and TRBJ1-1; TRBD1 is a possible D gene (5 bases). The CDR3 contains 14 residues. The germline V and J ends were trimmed by 3 bases and 1 base, with 12 bases remaining between them. Germline V gene lookup returns CDR1 GTSNPN and CDR2 SVGIG (reference sequence). The CDR3 DNA sequence: TGTGCCTGGAGATTGTGGCAGGGGAACACTGAAGCTTTCTTT. Encoded protein: CAWRLWQGNTEAFF.

The chain uses TRBV5-1 and TRBJ2-1; TRBD2 agrees at 14 bases. J was trimmed by 0 bases and V by 4 bases; bases with no gene match: 12. The CDR3 is 20 amino acids. Germline values: CDR1 SGHRS, CDR2 YFSETQ. CDR3 region: CASSVGTGLAGASSYNEQFF. CDR3 in DNA: TGCGCCAGCAGCGTGGGAACGGGACTAGCGGGAGCTAGCTCCTACAATGAGCAGTTCTTC.

Comment on this clone: The sample contains more than one DNA sequence encoding this CDR3. The rearrangement uses TRBV10-2 and TRBJ1-2; D not resolved. From germline, CDR1 is WSHSY and CDR2 SAAADI. This CDR3 is built from 13 residues. Deletions cut 0 bases from V and 4 bases from J, with 6 bases between. This chain's CDR3 is CASSESGLYGYTF. The CDR3 nucleotides read TGCGCCAGCAGTGAGTCAGGCCTCTATGGCTACACCTTC.

This rearrangement joins TRBV6-1 to TRBJ2-1; 8 bases map to TRBD2. This CDR3 spans 16 amino acids. Germline V gives CDR1 MNHNS, CDR2 SASEGT. With V trimmed by 2 bases and J by 5 bases, 8 bases remained unmatched. In DNA, the CDR3 is TGTGCCAGCAGTGAACAAGAGCGGGAGATCCACAATGAGCAGTTCTTC. Its translation: CASSEQEREIHNEQFF.

The chain links TRBV19 to TRBJ2-7; either TRBD1 or TRBD2 may supply D (5 bases each). V lost 6 bases to trimming and J lost 1 base, with 13 bases between them. In germline, CDR1 is LNHDA, CDR2 SQIVND (reference sequence). This CDR3 is built from 14 residues. The CDR3 nucleotides read TGTGCCAGTAGGGAACGGGACGGATCCTACGAGCAGTACTTC. This translates into CASRERDGSYEQYF. The full variable domain, with the rest looked up from reference TRBV19 and TRBJ2-7, is DGGITQSPKYLFRKEGQNVTLSCEQNLNHDAMYWYRQDPGQGLRLIYYSQIVNDFQKGDIAEGYSVSREKKESFPLTVTSAQKNPTAFYLCASRERDGSYEQYFGPGTRLTVT.

The V call is TRBV9, the J call TRBJ2-1, with TRBD2 as a possible D gene (5 bases). Trimming took off 3 bases at V and 8 bases at J, with 12 bases between the two ends. The CDR3 covers 13 residues. CDR1 SGDLS and CDR2 YYNGEE come from the germline V gene. CDR3 protein: CASSGTPVYEQFF. The CDR3 DNA follows: TGTGCCAGCAGCGGGACTCCCGTGTATGAGCAGTTCTTC.

This chain links TRBV27 with TRBJ1-4; D is ambiguous. V was shortened by 4 bases and J by 5 bases, with 8 bases between the two germline ends. CDR3 length equals 13 residues. The germline gives CDR1 MNHEY, CDR2 SMNVEV (reference sequence). The DNA for the CDR3 is TGTGCCAGCAGTTCATCGGGAAATGAAAAACTGTTTTTT. Its protein is CASSSSGNEKLFF.

This chain connects TRBV7-3 to TRBJ2-1, with TRBD1 matching over 7 bases. The V and J ends lost 9 bases and 1 base, in that order; junction bases with no gene match: 6. The CDR3 is made up of 14 amino acids. The germline V gene has CDR1 SGHTA and CDR2 FQGTGA. The CDR3 region is CARDEGASYNEQFF. Here the CDR3 DNA reads TGTGCCAGGGATGAGGGGGCATCCTACAATGAGCAGTTCTTC.

This chain connects TRBV28 to TRBJ2-7; TRBD1 is a possible D gene (6 bases). CDR3 length equals 13 residues. Between the trimmed V and J ends, which lost 6 bases and 2 bases, there was a span of 11 bases. The germline gives CDR1 MDHEN, CDR2 SYDVKM. Here the CDR3 reads CASRMTGTYEQYF. The CDR3 DNA reads TGTGCCAGCAGGATGACAGGAACCTACGAGCAGTACTTC.

The V and J genes are TRBV28 and TRBJ1-2; a weak D match, TRBD1 (6 bases). V dropped 7 bases and J dropped 2 bases, with 20 bases sitting between them. The germline V gene has CDR1 MDHEN and CDR2 SYDVKM. This CDR3 comprises 16 residues. CDR3 coding DNA: TGTGCCAGCACCCCCATGGACAGAGTGATAAACTATGGCTACACCTTC. Translated, it gives CASTPMDRVINYGYTF.

Details on this clone: The same CDR3 arises from other DNA sequences in this sample as well. The chain couples TRBV27 to TRBJ2-1, with 7 bases fitting TRBD2. V shed 4 bases and J 7 bases; nucleotides not matched to a gene: 7. The CDR3 runs 14 residues. Germline V lookup: CDR1 MNHEY, CDR2 SMNVEV (reference sequence). CDR3 in amino acids: CASSWTGGRNEQFF. CDR3 DNA: TGTGCCAGCAGTTGGACGGGAGGTAGGAATGAGCAGTTCTTC.